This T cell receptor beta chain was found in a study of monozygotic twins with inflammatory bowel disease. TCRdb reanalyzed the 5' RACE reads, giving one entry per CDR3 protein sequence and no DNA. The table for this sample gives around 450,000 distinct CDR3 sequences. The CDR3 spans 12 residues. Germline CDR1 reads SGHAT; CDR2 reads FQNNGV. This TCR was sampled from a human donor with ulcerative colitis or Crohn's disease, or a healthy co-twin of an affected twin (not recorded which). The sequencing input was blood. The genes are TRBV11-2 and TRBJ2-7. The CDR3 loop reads CASSLGDYEQYF.